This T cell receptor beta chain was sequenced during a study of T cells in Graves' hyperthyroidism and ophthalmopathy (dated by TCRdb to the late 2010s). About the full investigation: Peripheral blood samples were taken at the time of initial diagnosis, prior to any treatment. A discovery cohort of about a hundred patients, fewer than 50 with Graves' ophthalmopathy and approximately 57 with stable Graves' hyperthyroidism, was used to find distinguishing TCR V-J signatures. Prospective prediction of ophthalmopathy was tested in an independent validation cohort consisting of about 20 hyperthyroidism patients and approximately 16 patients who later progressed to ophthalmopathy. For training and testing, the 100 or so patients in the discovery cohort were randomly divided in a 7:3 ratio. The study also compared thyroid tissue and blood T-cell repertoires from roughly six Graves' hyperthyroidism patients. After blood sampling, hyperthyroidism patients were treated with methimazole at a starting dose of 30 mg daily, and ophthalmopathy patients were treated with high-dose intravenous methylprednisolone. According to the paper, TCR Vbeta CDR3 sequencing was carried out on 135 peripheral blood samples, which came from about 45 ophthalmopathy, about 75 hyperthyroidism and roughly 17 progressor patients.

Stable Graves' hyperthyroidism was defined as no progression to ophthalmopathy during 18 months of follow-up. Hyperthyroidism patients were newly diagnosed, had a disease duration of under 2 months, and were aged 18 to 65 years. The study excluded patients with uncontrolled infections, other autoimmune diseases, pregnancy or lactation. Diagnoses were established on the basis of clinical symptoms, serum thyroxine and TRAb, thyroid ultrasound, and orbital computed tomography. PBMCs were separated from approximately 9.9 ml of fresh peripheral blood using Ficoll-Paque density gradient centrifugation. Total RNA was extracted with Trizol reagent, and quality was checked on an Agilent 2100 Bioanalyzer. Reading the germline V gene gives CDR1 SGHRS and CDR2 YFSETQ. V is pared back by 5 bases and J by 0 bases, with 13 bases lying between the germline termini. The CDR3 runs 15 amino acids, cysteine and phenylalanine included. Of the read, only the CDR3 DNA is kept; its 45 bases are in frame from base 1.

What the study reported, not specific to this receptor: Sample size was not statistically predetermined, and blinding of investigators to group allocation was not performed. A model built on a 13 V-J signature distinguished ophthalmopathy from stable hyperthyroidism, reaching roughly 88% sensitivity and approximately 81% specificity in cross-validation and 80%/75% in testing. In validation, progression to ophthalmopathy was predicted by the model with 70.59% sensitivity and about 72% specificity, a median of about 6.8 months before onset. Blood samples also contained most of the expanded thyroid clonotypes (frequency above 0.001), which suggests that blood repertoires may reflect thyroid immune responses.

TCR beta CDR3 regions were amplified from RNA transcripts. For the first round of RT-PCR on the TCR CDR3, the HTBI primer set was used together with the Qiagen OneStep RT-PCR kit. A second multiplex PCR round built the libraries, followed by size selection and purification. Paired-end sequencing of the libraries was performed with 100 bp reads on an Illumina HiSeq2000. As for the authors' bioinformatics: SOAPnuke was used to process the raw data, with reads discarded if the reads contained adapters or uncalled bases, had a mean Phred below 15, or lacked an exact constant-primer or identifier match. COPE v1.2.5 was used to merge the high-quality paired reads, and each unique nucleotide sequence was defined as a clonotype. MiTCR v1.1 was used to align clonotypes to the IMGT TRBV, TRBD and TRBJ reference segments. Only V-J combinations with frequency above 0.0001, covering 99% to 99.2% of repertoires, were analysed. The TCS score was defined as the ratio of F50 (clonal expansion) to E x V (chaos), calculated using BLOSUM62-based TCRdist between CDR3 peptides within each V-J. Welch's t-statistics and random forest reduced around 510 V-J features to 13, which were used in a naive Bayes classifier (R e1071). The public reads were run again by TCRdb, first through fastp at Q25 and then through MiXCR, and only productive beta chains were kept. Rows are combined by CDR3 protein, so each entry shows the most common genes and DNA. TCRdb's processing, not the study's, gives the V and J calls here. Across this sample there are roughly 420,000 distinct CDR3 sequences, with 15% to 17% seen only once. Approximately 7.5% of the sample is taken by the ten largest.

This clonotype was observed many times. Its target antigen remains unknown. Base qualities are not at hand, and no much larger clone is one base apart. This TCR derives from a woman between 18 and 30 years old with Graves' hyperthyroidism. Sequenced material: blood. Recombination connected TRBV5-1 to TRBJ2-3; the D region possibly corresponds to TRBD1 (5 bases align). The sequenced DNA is TGCGCCAGCAGATCTGACAGCTTAAGCACAGATACGCAGTATTTT. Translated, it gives CASRSDSLSTDTQYF.